A selection of T cell receptor beta chains follows, all from one sample in a study of T cells after posttransplantation cyclophosphamide. TCRdb keeps only in-frame clones here, not all; method: immunoSEQ multiplex PCR. The sample carries roughly 21,000 clones, about 98% recorded once. The sample comprised naive CD8+ T cells sorted from PBMCs. The receptors stem from a man aged 40-50 years in good health, CMV-negative, and a related stem cell transplant donor. CDR3s include the opening cysteine and the closing phenylalanine or tryptophan. D genes are given only for firm matches. Clone size is given for some rows only: seen once, a few or many times, or a class if the clone is expanded.

>TRBV9|TRBD2|.|TRBJ2-2
TGTGCCAGCAGCCTAGGCGGGGGAAGCCACACCGGGGAGCTGTTTTTT
CASSLGGGSHTGELFF
>TRBV27|TRBD1|.|TRBJ2-3
TGTGCCAGCAGTTCTGACAGGGAGAGGGACACAGATACGCAGTATTTT
CASSSDRERDTDTQYF
>TRBV15|.|once|TRBJ2-1
TGTGCCACCAGCAGAATCGGGAGTTCAAGGGCTGAGCAGTTCTTC
CATSRIGSSRAEQFF
>TRBV4-1|TRBD2|.|TRBJ2-5
TGCGCCAGCAGCCAAGAGGGCGGGAGGGCCTTGGAGACCCAGTACTTC
CASSQEGGRALETQYF
>TRBV16|.|.|TRBJ1-1
TGTGCCAGCAGCCATCAACCAGGGGAAGCTTTCTTT
CASSHQPGEAFF
>TRBV27|.|.|TRBJ2-7
TGTGCCAGCAGCCGCCGCGGGGTCTACGAGCAGTACTTC
CASSRRGVYEQYF
>TRBV7-9|.|.|TRBJ1-4
TGTGCCAGCAGCTTAGGACAGGAGAGGGAAAAACTGTTTTTT
CASSLGQEREKLFF
>TRBV27|TRBD2|.|TRBJ2-5
TGTGCCAGCAGTTCCGGGACTAGCGGGAGGAGGGAGACCCAGTACTTC
CASSSGTSGRRETQYF
>TRBV7-2|.|.|TRBJ1-2
TGTGCCAGCAGCCCTCCTTCCTCCGGGGTCGGCTACACCTTC
CASSPPSSGVGYTF
>TRBV30|TRBD2|.|TRBJ2-1
TGTGCCGCCCGAGCGGGGGCCTACAATGAGCAGTTCTTC
CAARAGAYNEQFF
>TRBV5-5|.|.|TRBJ1-1
TGTGCCAGCAGCTTATCCGGCACTGAAGCTTTCTTT
CASSLSGTEAFF
>TRBV4-2|TRBD1|.|TRBJ2-7
TGTGCCAGCAGCCAAGAAAGTGGGACAGGGGGCTACGAGCAGTACTTC
CASSQESGTGGYEQYF
>TRBV4-1|.|once|TRBJ2-1
TGCGCCAGCAGCTTTCGTCTTAGCGGTGCCAATGAGCAGTTCTTC
CASSFRLSGANEQFF
>TRBV19|.|.|TRBJ2-4
TGTGCCAGTAGTATAGGACTGCAGGGGCGTCGGAACATTCAGTACTTC
CASSIGLQGRRNIQYF
>TRBV7-8|TRBD1|.|TRBJ2-2
TGTGCCAGCTTAGGGACAGGGAACACCGGGGAGCTGTTTTTT
CASLGTGNTGELFF
>TRBV5-1|TRBD2|.|TRBJ2-1
TGCGCCAGCAGCTTAACCCATACCCCTAGCGGGGGCAATGAGCAGTTCTTC
CASSLTHTPSGGNEQFF
>TRBV4-1|.|.|TRBJ1-1
TGCGCCAGCAGCCAAGTTTATACAGGAATGAACACTGAAGCTTTCTTT
CASSQVYTGMNTEAFF
>TRBV28|.|.|TRBJ2-7
TGTGCCAGCAGTTTCTTCCCTCCGAGCTCCTACGAGCAGTACTTC
CASSFFPPSSYEQYF
>TRBV2|.|.|TRBJ2-7
TGTGCCAGCAGTTTGGACAACGAGCAGTACTTC
CASSLDNEQYF
>TRBV11-2|.|.|TRBJ2-3
TGTGCCAGCAGCTTAGTAGTCGCAGATACGCAGTATTTT
CASSLVVADTQYF
>TRBV7-9|.|.|TRBJ2-7
TGTGCCAGCAGCTCGGACTTATACGAGCAGTACTTC
CASSSDLYEQYF
>TRBV5-1|.|.|TRBJ2-7
TGCGCCAGCAGCTTGTGGAACATGGCGGACGAGCAGTACTTC
CASSLWNMADEQYF
>TRBV5-8|TRBD1|.|TRBJ1-5
TGTGCCAGCAGCTGGGGGACAGGGGGAGGACAGCCCCAGCATTTT
CASSWGTGGGQPQHF
>TRBV27|.|.|TRBJ1-2
TGTGCCAGCAGTTTAAAGGGGATTAACTATGGCTACACCTTC
CASSLKGINYGYTF
>TRBV5-1|.|.|TRBJ2-7
TGCGCCAGCAGCTTCGCGACTAGTTTGGACGAGCAGTACTTC
CASSFATSLDEQYF
>TRBV9|TRBD2|.|TRBJ2-5
TGTGCCAGCAGCGGGAGCGGGACTAGCGGGGGAGAGACCCAGTACTTC
CASSGSGTSGGETQYF
>TRBV7-9|TRBD1|.|TRBJ2-1
TGTGCCAGCAGGAGGACAGGGAGTAATGAGCAGTTCTTC
CASRRTGSNEQFF
>TRBV27|.|.|TRBJ1-1
TGTGCCAGCAGTCTAACGACAGCGGGCACTGAAGCTTTCTTT
CASSLTTAGTEAFF
>TRBV19|TRBD1|.|TRBJ2-4
TGTGCCAGTAGTACCCCAGGGGGCTGGGACATTCAGTACTTC
CASSTPGGWDIQYF
>TRBV15|.|.|TRBJ2-1
TGTGCCACCAGTAGACAGGAGGACAATGAGCAGTTCTTC
CATSRQEDNEQFF
>TRBV13|.|.|TRBJ2-7
TGTGCCAGCAGCTCATATGGTTCAGGGGCCTACGAGCAGTACTTC
CASSSYGSGAYEQYF
>TRBV5-4|TRBD2|.|TRBJ2-1
TGTGCCAGCAGCTTGCCCCGGGAGGGCCCACCGGGTAAGGAGCAGTTCTTC
CASSLPREGPPGKEQFF
>TRBV28|.|.|TRBJ2-2
TGTGCCAGCAGCCTCGAGTGGTATGGCCGGGGTCAAGGGGAGCTGTTTTTT
CASSLEWYGRGQGELFF
>TRBV4-1|TRBD2|.|TRBJ2-7
TGCGCCAGCAGCCAGGGCTGGTTAGCGGGAGTTAGGGGAACCTACGAGCAGTACTTC
CASSQGWLAGVRGTYEQYF
>TRBV6-5|.|.|TRBJ2-7
TGTGCCAGCAGTTACGGAGCGGGCGCCTACGAGCAGTACTTC
CASSYGAGAYEQYF
>TRBV4-2|TRBD2|.|TRBJ2-1
TGTGCCAGCAGCCAAGATCTCGCTAGCGGGAGGGCCCATGAGCAGTTCTTC
CASSQDLASGRAHEQFF
>TRBV4-3|.|once|TRBJ2-7
TGCGCCAGCGGAGACTTTGGAAACTACGAGCAGTACTTC
CASGDFGNYEQYF
>TRBV5-8|.|.|TRBJ1-4
TGTGCCAGCAGCTTGGAGACTAGGGGAAAACTGTTTTTT
CASSLETRGKLFF
>TRBV28|.|.|TRBJ2-4
TGTGCCAGCAGCCCGACTGCTTTGGAACCTCTAGAGGACATTCAGTACTTC
CASSPTALEPLEDIQYF
>TRBV11-3|.|.|TRBJ2-2
TGTGCCAGCAGCCCACACTTGGGTAGCGCCGCCGGGGAGCTGTTTTTT
CASSPHLGSAAGELFF
>TRBV28|.|.|TRBJ2-4
TGTGCCAGCAGACCCGGGACTGACCTAGCCAAAAACATTCAGTACTTC
CASRPGTDLAKNIQYF
>TRBV7-2|TRBD2|.|TRBJ2-1
TGTGCCAGCAGCTCCGGGACTAGCGGGAACAATGAGCAGTTCTTC
CASSSGTSGNNEQFF
>TRBV27|.|.|TRBJ2-5
TGTGCCAGCGGGAAACTAGCGACCCAGTACTTC
CASGKLATQYF
>TRBV28|TRBD2|.|TRBJ2-7
TGTGCCAGCATCTCCCCGGTACTAGCGGGCGTATACGAGCAGTACTTC
CASISPVLAGVYEQYF
>TRBV7-9|.|.|TRBJ2-3
TGTGCCAGCAGCCCCCGTATGGATACGCAGTATTTT
CASSPRMDTQYF
>TRBV11-2|TRBD2|.|TRBJ2-7
TGTGCCAGCAGCTTAGGACTAGCTTACGAGCAGTACTTC
CASSLGLAYEQYF
>TRBV27|TRBD2|once|TRBJ2-1
TGTGCCAGCAGTTTATCACTAGCGGACAATGAGCAGTTCTTC
CASSLSLADNEQFF
>TRBV5-4|.|.|TRBJ1-5
TGTGCCAGCAGCTTGGGCCCGGGAGAGTATCAGCCCCAGCATTTT
CASSLGPGEYQPQHF
>TRBV29-1|.|.|TRBJ2-1
TGCAGCGTTGCTAGCTCGTACAATGAGCAGTTCTTC
CSVASSYNEQFF
>TRBV9|.|.|TRBJ2-2
TGTGCCAGCGGAGAAAGCAGGGGGAACACCGGGGAGCTGTTTTTT
CASGESRGNTGELFF
>TRBV20-1|.|.|TRBJ2-7
TGCAGTGCCCCCCTCTACGAGCAGTACTTC
CSAPLYEQYF
>TRBV27|TRBD2|.|TRBJ2-3
TGTGCCAGCAGGGTCATAGCGGGAGGTTGGGATACGCAGTATTTT
CASRVIAGGWDTQYF
>TRBV27|.|.|TRBJ2-2
TGTGCCAGCAGTTTGCGACGGGGAACCGGGGAGCTGTTTTTT
CASSLRRGTGELFF
>TRBV28|TRBD1|.|TRBJ2-7
TGTGCCAGCAGACCCCTCGACGGGACAGGGAGGTTTGGGCAGTACTTC
CASRPLDGTGRFGQYF
>TRBV6-5|TRBD2|.|TRBJ2-1
TGTGCCAGCAGTTGGACTAGGGAGGGTGAGCAGTTCTTC
CASSWTREGEQFF
>TRBV27|.|.|TRBJ2-7
TGTGCCAGCAGTTTTGGAGACGCTACCTACGAGCAGTACTTC
CASSFGDATYEQYF